The 9 T cell receptor beta chains below come from one sample, sequenced in a study of T-cell memory formation after mild COVID-19. TCRdb reprocessed the 5' RACE reads with MiXCR, giving one entry per CDR3 protein. Of about 350,000 distinct CDR3 sequences in the sample, approximately 14% are singletons; the top ten hold roughly 20%. Sequences were obtained from PBMCs or a T cell subset sorted from them (not recorded which). The receptors were gathered from a man younger than 30 who had mild COVID-19 (a few samples of this study predate the infection). Cell type and time point are not known.

In its sample, this clonotype was seen a few times. V usage is TRBV6-5 and J usage is TRBJ1-2, with D unresolved. V was pared by 5 bases and J by 6 bases, with 4 bases between. Per germline, CDR1 MNHEY and CDR2 SVGAGI. The CDR3 length is 10 residues. The CDR3 is CASSENGYTF. In DNA form, the CDR3 reads TGTGCCAGCAGTGAGAATGGCTACACCTTC.

This clonotype was recorded a few times. The rearrangement links TRBV7-2 to TRBJ2-3, with TRBD2 identical over 15 bases. The CDR3 consists of 17 residues. Unmatched junction bases numbered 5, after V lost 4 bases and J lost 3 bases. Germline lookup yields CDR1 SGHTA and CDR2 FQGNSA. The CDR3 DNA reads TGTGCCAGCAGCTGGACTAGCGGGGGGGTTAGGACAGATACGCAGTATTTT. Amino acid sequence: CASSWTSGGVRTDTQYF.

This clonotype was found many times. The gene calls are TRBV27 and TRBJ1-1, with a possible D match to TRBD1 (5 bases). CDR1 MNHEY and CDR2 SMNVEV come from the germline V gene (reference sequence). The CDR3 spans 13 residues. The V end was cut by 4 bases, the J end by 11 bases, with 17 bases between. The CDR3: CASSWDPGRKAFF. Written as DNA, the CDR3 is TGTGCCAGCAGTTGGGACCCCGGCAGAAAGGCTTTCTTT.

The CDR3 loop reads CASRLGQELGEQYF. The CDR3 DNA reads TGTGCCAGCAGACTAGGACAGGAGCTCGGCGAGCAGTACTTC. The chain couples TRBV7-9 to TRBJ2-7, with 7 nucleotides matching TRBD1. The CDR3 is 14 residues long. V shed 6 bases, J shed 6 bases, and the junction held 11 bases outside the gene matches. Germline CDR1 and CDR2: SEHNR and FQNEAQ (reference sequence).

This clonotype turned up a few times. J is TRBJ1-5 and V is TRBV12-3 or TRBV12-4, with D possibly being TRBD1 (5 bases). The CDR3 extends over 14 amino acids. Trimming took 1 base from V and 7 from J, leaving 11 bases between them. This chain's CDR3 is CASSLDTGEQPQHF. CDR3 nucleotides: TGTGCCAGCAGTTTAGATACAGGAGAGCAGCCCCAGCATTTT.

J is TRBJ1-1 and V is TRBV4-3, with 9 bases matching TRBD1. CDR1 is LGHNA and CDR2 is YSLEER in the germline V gene. The length of the CDR3 is 14 residues. Trimming cost V 5 bases and J 5 bases; bases outside gene matches: 6. The CDR3 DNA reads as TGCGCCAGCAGCACCTACAGGGGGCGAACTGAAGCTTTCTTT. The encoded protein is CASSTYRGRTEAFF.

This clonotype was observed a handful of times. The gene calls are TRBV6-6 and TRBJ2-5; no reliable D call. Trimming stripped 2 bases from V and 0 bases from J, with 7 bases between. The CDR3 runs 14 residues. Per germline, CDR1 MNHNY and CDR2 SVGAGI (reference sequence). The CDR3 DNA reads TGTGCCAGCAGTTACGTCCGGTACCAAGAGACCCAGTACTTC. It yields the protein CASSYVRYQETQYF.

This clonotype was detected only a few times. The rearrangement joins TRBV4-2 to TRBJ2-2; 10 nucleotides align to TRBD1. V shed 3 bases and J 5 bases; nucleotides not matched to a gene: 6. CDR3 length: 16 amino acids. CDR1 is LGHNA and CDR2 is YNFKEQ in the germline V gene. CDR3 bases: TGTGCCAGCAGCCAGAGACAGGGGGCGGGTACCGGGGAGCTGTTTTTT. It specifies CASSQRQGAGTGELFF.

The chain recombines TRBV18 with TRBJ2-7, with TRBD1 as a possible D gene (6 bases). Germline V gives CDR1 KGHSH, CDR2 LQKENI. The CDR3 covers 13 residues. Trimming shortened V by 1 base and J by 5 bases, and 9 bases separated the two germline ends. CDR3 loop: CASSPRGDNEQYF. The CDR3 nucleotides are TGTGCCAGCTCACCACGAGGGGACAACGAGCAGTACTTC.